One sample yielded the 17 T cell receptor beta chains listed below, sequenced in a study of identical twins. TCRdb independently ran MiXCR on the 5' RACE reads; one entry per CDR3 protein. Of under 900,000 distinct CDR3 sequences in the sample, roughly an eighth were seen once. These data were also filed under a second study, of yellow fever vaccine responses in identical twins.

Sequencing was performed on PBMCs. The receptors shown here come from a woman between 18 and 29 years old in good health.

The chain joins TRBV5-6 to TRBJ2-7, with a possible D match to TRBD1 (6 bases). CDR1 SGHDT and CDR2 YYEEEE come from the germline V gene. The CDR3 runs 14 residues. The V end lost 4 bases, the J end lost 7 bases, and 18 bases lay between the germline ends. Written as DNA, the CDR3 is TGTGCCAGCAGCCCCACAGGGTCCCCCGGGGAGCAGTACGTC. This sequence encodes CASSPTGSPGEQYV.

The chain joins TRBV20-1 to TRBJ2-3, with 8 bases that match TRBD2. From germline, CDR1 is DFQATT and CDR2 SNEGSKA (reference sequence). CDR3 length: 18 amino acids. V shed 0 bases, J shed 1 base, and the junction held 12 bases outside the gene matches. The CDR3 DNA reads as TGCAGTGCTAGAGACTATGTTCGGGAGGGTCATGGCACAGATACGCAGTATTTT. Its translation: CSARDYVREGHGTDTQYF.

The rearrangement links TRBV28 to TRBJ2-3, with TRBD2 matching over 8 bases. After removal of 5 bases from V and 11 bases from J, the junction contained 12 bases not matched to a gene. The CDR3 spans 14 residues. Germline CDR1 is MDHEN and CDR2 is SYDVKM. Here the CDR3 reads CASSATGTSGGQYF. In nucleotides, the CDR3 is TGTGCCAGCAGTGCTACCGGGACTAGTGGGGGGCAGTATTTT.

The rearrangement joins TRBV14 to TRBJ1-2, with no clear D. CDR3 length equals 15 residues. Germline assignment: CDR1 SGHDN and CDR2 FVKESK. Deletions cut 4 bases from V and 4 bases from J, with 16 bases between. CDR3 DNA: TGTGCCAGCAGCCTAGGCGGCGGAAGGGTCTATGGCTACACCTTC. Translated, it gives CASSLGGGRVYGYTF. The full variable domain, with the rest looked up from reference TRBV14 and TRBJ1-2, is EAGVTQFPSHSVIEKGQTVTLRCDPISGHDNLYWYRRVMGKEIKFLLHFVKESKQDESGMPNNRFLAERTGGTYSTLKVQPAELEDSGVYFCASSLGGGRVYGYTFGSGTRLTVV.

This clonotype was recorded a few times. This chain connects TRBV5-8 to TRBJ1-5; D gene uncertain. V gave up 6 bases and J gave up 3 bases, with 13 bases separating them. CDR3 length: 14 residues. The germline CDR1 and CDR2 sequences are SGHTS and YDEGEE. The CDR3 bases are TGTGCCAGCACCCTCGTTGGGCCCAATCAGCCCCAGCATTTT. Amino acids: CASTLVGPNQPQHF. Full variable domain (remainder filled in from reference TRBV5-8 and TRBJ1-5): EAGVTQSPTHLIKTRGQQATLRCSPISGHTSVYWYQQALGLGLQFLLWYDEGEERNRGNFPPRFSGRQFPNYSSELNVNALELEDSALYLCASTLVGPNQPQHFGDGTRLSIL.

The CDR3 loop is CASSLVWGTGELFF. The CDR3 nucleotides read TGTGCCAGCAGCTTAGTTTGGGGTACCGGGGAGCTGTTTTTT. The V gene is TRBV7-9, the J gene TRBJ2-2; D gene uncertain. The length of the CDR3 is 14 residues. Trimming took 1 base from V and 5 from J, leaving 8 bases between them. Per the germline V gene, CDR1 is SEHNR and CDR2 is FQNEAQ (reference sequence).

The CDR3: CASSFDRFSEAFF. The CDR3 coding sequence is TGTGCCAGCAGTTTCGACAGATTCTCTGAAGCTTTCTTT. This chain links TRBV27 with TRBJ1-1; weak D call: TRBD1 (5 bases). V was trimmed by 3 bases and J by 6 bases, leaving 11 bases between them. Per the germline V gene, CDR1 is MNHEY and CDR2 is SMNVEV (reference sequence). This CDR3 has 13 amino acids.

This clonotype was seen a handful of times. This chain joins TRBV20-1 and TRBJ2-5; TRBD1 aligns across 7 bases. J gave up 2 bases and V 6 bases, and 3 bases lay outside the gene matches. The CDR3 totals 12 residues. Germline V gene data show CDR1 as DFQATT and CDR2 as SNEGSKA (reference sequence). In nucleotides, the CDR3 is TGCAGTGCCCCGGGACAGCAAGAGACCCAGTACTTC. Protein: CSAPGQQETQYF.

The chain couples TRBV6-1 to TRBJ2-5, with 7 bases identical to TRBD1. The CDR3 consists of 13 residues. The V gene end was trimmed by 5 bases and the J gene end by 12 bases; junction bases not matched to a gene: 12. Germline values: CDR1 MNHNS, CDR2 SASEGT. CDR3 bases: TGTGCCAGCAGTAAGGACAGGTGGGGCCTGGAGTACTTC. This translates into CASSKDRWGLEYF.

This clonotype appeared a few times. The rearrangement links TRBV11-3 to TRBJ2-7; D may correspond to TRBD1 or TRBD2 (5 bases each). This CDR3 comprises 13 residues. Germline CDR1 SGHNT, CDR2 YENEEA. V was pared by 3 bases and J by 2 bases, with 8 bases between. CDR3 DNA sequence: TGTGCCAGCAGCTTCGGGGACCCCTACGAGCAGTACGTC. Its translation: CASSFGDPYEQYV.

The rearrangement joins TRBV28 to TRBJ2-1, with TRBD2 identical over 7 bases. Germline V gene sequence: CDR1 MDHEN, CDR2 SYDVKM. Trimming cost V 6 bases and J 5 bases; bases outside gene matches: 13. The CDR3 covers 16 residues. Here the CDR3 reads CASSPGGGGRNNEQFF. CDR3 coding DNA: TGTGCCAGCAGCCCCGGGGGTGGCGGGAGAAACAATGAGCAGTTCTTC. The full variable domain, its missing parts supplied by reference TRBV28 and TRBJ2-1, is DVKVTQSSRYLVKRTGEKVFLECVQDMDHENMFWYRQDPGLGLRLIYFSYDVKMKEKGDIPEGYSVSREKKERFSLILESASTNQTSMYLCASSPGGGGRNNEQFFGPGTRLTVL.

This clonotype has just a few counts. The V call is TRBV20-1, the J call TRBJ2-7; D uncertain. Germline assignment: CDR1 DFQATT and CDR2 SNEGSKA (reference sequence). This CDR3 region has 13 residues. Between the trimmed V and J ends, which lost 0 bases and 3 bases, there was a span of 9 bases. The CDR3 loop reads CSAREVSNYEQYF. As DNA, the CDR3 is TGCAGTGCTAGAGAAGTATCTAACTACGAGCAGTACTTC.

Notes on this clonotype: An end of the junction does not agree with germline; a read error may underlie this. The chain uses TRBV10-3 and TRBJ2-2; 10 nucleotides align to TRBD2. Germline assignment: CDR1 ENHRY and CDR2 SYGVKD. This CDR3 has 16 amino acids. CDR3 in DNA: TGTGCCATCACTGAGCGGGGGGGCCGTGGGACCGGGGAGCTGTTTTTT. This sequence encodes CAITERGGRGTGELFF.

This clonotype turned up a few times. The genes are TRBV18 and TRBJ2-3, with D unclear. The CDR3 is 15 amino acids. V was cut by 0 bases and J by 2 bases, with 9 bases left in between. Germline V lookup: CDR1 KGHSH, CDR2 LQKENI. CDR3 in amino acids: CASSPPLSNTDTQYF. DNA for the CDR3: TGTGCCAGCTCACCACCGCTAAGCAACACAGATACGCAGTATTTT.

In its sample, this clonotype was seen a few times. The chain carries TRBV28 and TRBJ2-7; D is unresolved. From germline, CDR1 is MDHEN and CDR2 SYDVKM. The CDR3 sequence is 12 residues long. Trimming shortened V by 5 bases and J by 2 bases, and 7 bases separated the two germline ends. DNA for the CDR3: TGTGCCAGCAGTCAGCCGCCCTACGAGCAGTACTTC. This gives the protein CASSQPPYEQYF.

The chain uses TRBV2 and TRBJ2-3, with 11 bases matching TRBD1. The CDR3 covers 14 residues. Trimming took 6 bases from V and 6 from J; bases not matched to a gene: 5. CDR1 is SNHLY, CDR2 FYNNEI, per germline. CDR3 loop: CASSLDRGHDTQYF. Written as DNA, the CDR3 is TGTGCCAGCAGCCTGGACAGGGGGCATGATACGCAGTATTTT. Together with reference TRBV2 and TRBJ2-3, the CDR3 gives the full variable domain: EPEVTQTPSHQVTQMGQEVILRCVPISNHLYFYWYRQILGQKVEFLVSFYNNEISEKSEIFDDQFSVERPDGSNFTLKIRSTKLEDSAMYFCASSLDRGHDTQYFGPGTRLTVL.

This clonotype was seen at least ten times. The chain recombines TRBV12-3 or TRBV12-4 with TRBJ1-6; D remains ambiguous. This CDR3 is 16 amino acids long. The V end lost 5 bases, the J end lost 0 bases, and 11 bases lay between the germline ends. The chain's CDR3 is CASSLQLSSYNSPLHF. CDR3 nucleotide sequence: TGTGCCAGCAGTCTACAGCTTAGCTCCTATAATTCACCCCTCCACTTT.